Reported below is one TCR beta chain. Its antigen is unidentified. Sample time point: persistent/refractory GD, antithyroid drugs over 5 years with positive TRAb. From PBMCs, RNA was extracted and then used to make the TCR library. Construction of TCR beta libraries relied on iRepertoire HTBI primers and on Arm-PCR targeting CDR3 regions. TCRdb re-derived calls from the multiplex PCR reads in MiXCR, one entry per CDR3 protein. The sample includes 250,000 to 300,000 distinct CDR3 sequences, more than 20% of them seen just once. The source of the sample is a study of regulatory T cells in long-lasting Graves disease. Study in general: The study counted Graves' disease as persistent given over 5 years of antithyroid drugs and positive TSH receptor antibodies. General study results and limits: TRBV28, TRBJ1-2 and TRBJ2-5 were segments that persistent disease favored.

Germline lookup yields CDR1 SGHTA and CDR2 FQGNSA. V shed 4 bases and J shed 6 bases, with 13 bases lying between them. This CDR3 is built from 13 residues. The sequence derives from a female donor with Graves disease. Sequencing used peripheral blood mononuclear cells (PBMCs), obtained when the disease was refractory, from a patient treated with antithyroid drugs. The chain combines TRBV7-2 with TRBJ2-7, with no clear D. In nucleotides, the CDR3 is TGTGCCAGCAGCTGGCGGCCAGAGAGCGAGCAGTACTTC. Its translation: CASSWRPESEQYF.